Presented here are 27 T cell receptor beta chains from one specimen sequenced in a study of cytomegalovirus exposure and HLA in healthy donors (dated by TCRdb to about 2017). Library preparation employed the immunoSEQ multiplex PCR assay. A mixture of 60 forward primers for TCR Vbeta segments and 13 reverse primers for TCR Jbeta segments was used in the multiplex PCR. Drawn from immuneACCESS, this table holds only the in-frame rearrangements with V and J called that TCRdb kept. Clones are partly lost; checked studies trace under half to an unresolved V gene and leave the rest unexplained. In this sample the table shows around 130,000 clones, about 80% of which occur a single time. The top ten clonotypes cover approximately 1.8% of the sample. The sequenced sample consisted of PBMCs. Receptor source: a man aged 35 to 55 in good health and CMV-seronegative.

The V and J genes are TRBV7-9 and TRBJ1-2, with TRBD1 matching 7 bases. There are 12 residues in the CDR3. V was pared by 5 bases and J by 8 bases, with 5 bases of the junction left unmatched. Germline loops: CDR1 SEHNR, CDR2 FQNEAQ (reference sequence). Here the CDR3 reads CASSATGDGYTF. The DNA of the CDR3 is TGTGCCAGCAGCGCTACAGGGGACGGCTACACCTTC.

The gene calls are TRBV28 and TRBJ1-5; no firm D call. The germline gives CDR1 MDHEN, CDR2 SYDVKM. CDR3 length: 15 amino acids. Trimming took 3 bases from V and 0 from J, leaving 9 bases between them. The CDR3 nucleotides are TGTGCCAGCAGTTTGGGAGGGAATAGCAATCAGCCCCAGCATTTT. Translation: CASSLGGNSNQPQHF.

This chain links TRBV28 with TRBJ2-3; tentatively, D is TRBD2 (6 bases). CDR3 size: 15 residues. V was pared by 5 bases and J by 2 bases, with 14 bases between. Germline loops: CDR1 MDHEN, CDR2 SYDVKM. CDR3 sequence: CASSLSGGNTDTQYF. CDR3 DNA: TGTGCCAGCAGTCTGAGTGGGGGGAACACAGATACGCAGTATTTT.

This CDR3 is CASSAEGGMVGSPLHF. The DNA for the CDR3 is TGTGCCAGCAGCGCGGAGGGGGGGATGGTAGGTTCACCCCTCCACTTT. This sequence joins TRBV5-4 and TRBJ1-6, with a weak D call TRBD1 (6 bases). CDR1 and CDR2 from the germline V gene are SGHNT and YYREEE (reference sequence). The CDR3 is made up of 16 amino acids. V was pared by 4 bases and J by 9 bases, with 20 bases between.

The gene calls are TRBV9 and TRBJ1-1; 12 bases line up with TRBD1. Germline CDR1 SGDLS, CDR2 YYNGEE. The trim removed 3 bases at V and 4 bases at J, leaving 7 bases unmatched. CDR3 length: 16 amino acids. The CDR3 region has the DNA TGTGCCAGCAGCGCGGGACAGGGGGCGGGTGGCACTGAAGCTTTCTTT. Encoded protein: CASSAGQGAGGTEAFF.

The J gene is TRBJ2-3, the V gene TRBV7-8, with D perhaps TRBD2 (6 bases). This CDR3 contains 14 residues. Germline V gene data show CDR1 as SGHVS and CDR2 as FQNEAQ. Trimming pared 3 bases from V and 4 bases from J, leaving 11 bases between. The DNA of the CDR3 is TGTGCCAGCAGCTTCACCTGGGGGGCAGATACGCAGTATTTT. Translated: CASSFTWGADTQYF. The whole variable domain, filled in from reference TRBV7-8 and TRBJ2-3, reads GAGVSQSPRYKVAKRGQDVALRCDPISGHVSLFWYQQALGQGPEFLTYFQNEAQLDKSGLPSDRFFAERPEGSVSTLKIQRTQQEDSAVYLCASSFTWGADTQYFGPGTRLTVL.

The chain joins TRBV10-3 to TRBJ2-1; D remains unclear. V lost 1 base and J lost 4, with 8 bases in between. The germline V gene encodes CDR1 ENHRY and CDR2 SYGVKD. This CDR3 contains 14 residues. CDR3: CAISEFQDYNEQFF. In DNA, the CDR3 is TGTGCCATCAGTGAGTTTCAGGATTACAATGAGCAGTTCTTC.

The chain joins TRBV27 to TRBJ2-3, with 13 bases that match TRBD2. V shed 5 bases, J shed 6 bases, and the junction held 17 bases outside the gene matches. CDR1 and CDR2 from the germline V gene are MNHEY and SMNVEV (reference sequence). This CDR3 spans 19 amino acids. The CDR3 region is CASSTGLAGPLQLRDTQYF. For the CDR3, the DNA is TGTGCCAGCAGTACGGGACTAGCGGGGCCACTCCAACTGAGGGATACGCAGTATTTT.

V gene TRBV6-1 combines with J gene TRBJ1-1, with 8 positions matching TRBD1. V gave up 6 bases and J gave up 4 bases; unmatched junction bases: 7. The CDR3 sequence is 14 residues long. The V gene's germline CDR1 is MNHNS and CDR2 SASEGT. The DNA of the CDR3 is TGTGCCAGCAGCACGACAGGGGAAAGCACTGAAGCTTTCTTT. This translates into CASSTTGESTEAFF.

The genes are TRBV7-6 and TRBJ2-1, with 7 bases that match TRBD1. Germline CDR1 is SGHVS and CDR2 is FNYEAQ. This CDR3 contains 15 residues. With 3 bases clipped from V and 5 bases from J, the junction kept 7 bases outside the gene matches. The CDR3 spells CASSFTPGQNNEQFF. CDR3 sequence (DNA): TGTGCCAGCAGCTTTACCCCGGGACAGAACAATGAGCAGTTCTTC.

This clone was found a few times. The chain carries TRBV7-9 and TRBJ2-7; TRBD1 aligns across 11 bases. J gave up 0 bases and V 5 bases, and 9 bases lay outside the gene matches. This CDR3 region has 17 residues. In germline, CDR1 is SEHNR, CDR2 FQNEAQ (reference sequence). The CDR3 loop is CASSPSAGQGGSYEQYF. CDR3 sequence (DNA): TGTGCCAGCAGCCCTAGCGCGGGACAGGGGGGCTCCTACGAGCAGTACTTC.

This chain links TRBV13 with TRBJ2-5; D might be TRBD2 (6 bases). The CDR3 is 14 residues long. The germline V and J ends were trimmed by 1 base and 5 bases, with 11 bases remaining between them. Germline CDR1 reads PRHDT; CDR2 reads FYEKMQ (reference sequence). CDR3 sequence: CASSLEGAGETQYF. The CDR3 coding sequence is TGTGCCAGCAGCTTAGAAGGGGCGGGGGAGACCCAGTACTTC. Supplemented by reference TRBV13 and TRBJ2-5, the full variable domain reads AAGVIQSPRHLIKEKRETATLKCYPIPRHDTVYWYQQGPGQDPQFLISFYEKMQSDKGSIPDRFSAQQFSDYHSELNMSSLELGDSALYFCASSLEGAGETQYFGPGTRLLVL.

This clone has just one count. The rearrangement links TRBV5-1 to TRBJ1-2; D unclear. The length of the CDR3 is 14 residues. The ends were cut back, 0 bases at V and 7 bases at J, with 13 bases in the middle. Looked up from germline, CDR1 is SGHRS and CDR2 is YFSETQ. The CDR3 protein is CASSLGTLEGGYTF. DNA of the CDR3: TGCGCCAGCAGCTTGGGGACCCTCGAGGGTGGCTACACCTTC.

The chain carries TRBV5-1 and TRBJ1-1; D possibly corresponds to TRBD1 (5 bases). Per the germline V gene, CDR1 is SGHRS and CDR2 is YFSETQ. This CDR3 spans 14 amino acids. V was cut by 3 bases and J by 4 bases, with 13 bases left in between. The CDR3 reads CASSWALGGTEAFF. CDR3 DNA: TGCGCCAGCAGCTGGGCGTTGGGGGGCACTGAAGCTTTCTTT.

V is TRBV7-6 and J is TRBJ2-7; the match to TRBD1 covers 9 bases. Germline values: CDR1 SGHVS, CDR2 FNYEAQ. The CDR3 has 14 amino acids. J lost 2 bases, V lost 5 bases, and 4 bases had no gene match. The CDR3 sequence is CASSPRTGAYEQYF. CDR3 nucleotides: TGTGCCAGCAGCCCCCGGACAGGGGCCTACGAGCAGTACTTC.

J is TRBJ2-4 and V is TRBV30; 9 positions match TRBD2. Trimming took 2 bases from V and 4 from J; bases not matched to a gene: 15. CDR3 size: 18 residues. Germline CDR1 and CDR2: GTSNPN and SVGIG (reference sequence). The CDR3, as DNA: TGTGCCTGGAGTTGGGCCTACGAGTGGACTAGCGCAAAAAACATTCAGTACTTC. This encodes CAWSWAYEWTSAKNIQYF.

The chain joins TRBV25-1 to TRBJ2-5, with D maybe TRBD2 (5 bases). Trimming left V 2 bases short and J 5 bases short, with 21 bases between. The CDR3 totals 17 residues. Germline V gives CDR1 MGHDK, CDR2 SYGVNS. Here the CDR3 reads CASSEGMRASSRETQYF. CDR3 nucleotide sequence: TGTGCCAGCAGTGAAGGAATGCGGGCCTCATCACGGGAGACCCAGTACTTC.

The V and J genes are TRBV2 and TRBJ2-7; 7 bases fit TRBD1. This CDR3 comprises 15 residues. Germline lookup yields CDR1 SNHLY and CDR2 FYNNEI. J gave up 2 bases and V 0 bases, and 4 bases lay outside the gene matches. The CDR3 is CASSEARGTAYEQYF. CDR3 bases: TGTGCCAGCAGTGAAGCGCGAGGGACAGCCTACGAGCAGTACTTC.

This sequence joins TRBV4-2 and TRBJ1-2, with D perhaps TRBD1 (5 bases). CDR3 size: 14 residues. CDR1 and CDR2 from the germline V gene are LGHNA and YNFKEQ. Trimming shortened V by 0 bases and J by 7 bases, and 12 bases separated the two germline ends. The CDR3 DNA reads as TGTGCCAGCAGCCAAGAGGTCCCGGGGGGTGGCTACACCTTC. Translated: CASSQEVPGGGYTF.

The chain combines TRBV28 with TRBJ2-1; tentative D call: TRBD2 (5 bases). CDR1 is MDHEN, CDR2 SYDVKM, per germline. CDR3 length: 12 amino acids. Trimming pared 2 bases from V and 8 bases from J, leaving 7 bases between. CDR3 residues: CASSLRRDEQFF. The DNA for the CDR3 is TGTGCCAGCAGTTTACGGCGGGATGAGCAGTTCTTC.

J is TRBJ2-5 and V is TRBV2; 7 positions match TRBD2. The CDR3 is 12 amino acids. In germline, CDR1 is SNHLY, CDR2 FYNNEI. The V segment lost 7 bases and the J segment 5 bases; nucleotides outside the gene matches: 4. CDR3 in amino acids: CASIGLGETQYF. The CDR3 bases are TGTGCCAGCATCGGACTAGGGGAGACCCAGTACTTC.

V is TRBV19 and J is TRBJ1-5; perhaps TRBD1 as D (6 bases). Germline CDR1 reads LNHDA; CDR2 reads SQIVND (reference sequence). V lost 6 bases and J lost 4, with 7 bases in between. The CDR3 totals 12 residues. CDR3 DNA: TGTGCCAGTAGCCAGGGGAATCAGCCCCAGCATTTT. This sequence encodes CASSQGNQPQHF.

The chain carries TRBV7-2 and TRBJ2-7; no firm D call. V shed 5 bases and J shed 1 base, with 12 bases lying between them. From germline, CDR1 is SGHTA and CDR2 FQGNSA. This CDR3 spans 14 amino acids. CDR3 protein: CASSRATASYEQYF. The CDR3 DNA reads TGTGCCAGCAGCCGCGCTACAGCATCCTACGAGCAGTACTTC.

This rearrangement joins TRBV19 to TRBJ2-1, with D possibly being TRBD2 (6 bases). The germline CDR1 and CDR2 sequences are LNHDA and SQIVND (reference sequence). V lost 9 bases and J 3 bases, leaving 21 bases between the germline ends. The CDR3 is 16 amino acids. CDR3 in amino acids: CASQPKGGPFYNEQFF. CDR3 DNA: TGTGCCAGCCAACCCAAAGGAGGGCCGTTCTACAATGAGCAGTTCTTC.

The V call is TRBV5-4, the J call TRBJ2-7, with 10 bases identical to TRBD1. Per the germline V gene, CDR1 is SGHNT and CDR2 is YYREEE (reference sequence). There are 15 residues in the CDR3. V lost 0 bases and J lost 5; bases outside the gene matches: 5. CDR3 protein: CASSLAGQGINEQYF. CDR3 in DNA: TGTGCCAGCAGCTTGGCGGGACAGGGGATCAACGAGCAGTACTTC.

The chain joins TRBV10-3 to TRBJ2-7; 8 bases map to TRBD1. The ends lost 2 bases at V and 4 bases at J; junction bases unmatched: 4. The CDR3 contains 14 residues. Germline V CDR1 and CDR2: ENHRY, SYGVKD. The CDR3, as DNA: TGTGCCATCAGTGAGGACAGGGGTTCGTACGAGCAGTACTTC. It is translated as CAISEDRGSYEQYF.

V and J are TRBV4-1 and TRBJ2-7, with D possibly being TRBD1 (6 bases). CDR1 and CDR2 (germline): MGHRA, YSYEKL. The V and J ends lost 1 base and 4 bases respectively, with 14 bases between them. The CDR3 length is 15 residues. The DNA for the CDR3 is TGCGCCAGCAGCCAAGCCCCAGGGGAATTATACGAGCAGTACTTC. Residues: CASSQAPGELYEQYF.